One sample yielded the 24 T cell receptor beta chains listed below, sequenced in a study of shared clonotypes between healthy human individuals (dated by TCRdb to 2018 to 2021). Libraries were constructed by the immunoSEQ multiplex PCR assay. TCRdb holds this immuneACCESS table with in-frame rearrangements only. Some clones are missing; in checked studies, unresolved V genes explain under half, and the rest has no known cause. For this sample the table gives over a million clones, of which about four fifths were detected only once. 0.55% to 0.7% of the sample lies in the top ten. Sequenced input: memory CD4+ T cells from PBMCs. Reading the label with the study, this specimen's cell subset or site is: CD45RA-negative fraction. All receptors come from a man younger than 35 in good health. Some clones in this sample may be carry-over from other donors' samples.

CDR3 amino acids: CASSFGQGFAGELFF. The CDR3 nucleotides are TGTGCCAGCAGCTTTGGCCAGGGGTTCGCCGGGGAGCTGTTTTTT. The V gene is TRBV5-4, the J gene TRBJ2-2; TRBD1 is a possible D gene (6 bases). Germline assignment: CDR1 SGHNT and CDR2 YYREEE (reference sequence). The V gene lost 2 bases and the J gene lost 6 bases, with 14 bases spanning the gap. The CDR3 sequence is 15 residues long.

Turning to this clone: This same CDR3 is encoded by further DNA sequences in the sample. The rearrangement uses TRBV2 and TRBJ2-5; D is unclear. The CDR3 is 12 amino acids. With 6 bases removed from V and 0 bases from J, the gap between germline ends came to 5 bases. Germline loops: CDR1 SNHLY, CDR2 FYNNEI. CDR3 sequence: CASRGNQETQYF. CDR3 nucleotides: TGTGCCAGCAGGGGCAACCAAGAGACCCAGTACTTC.

This chain connects TRBV15 to TRBJ2-5; D is perhaps TRBD1 (5 bases). The germline V and J ends were trimmed by 0 bases and 4 bases, with 12 bases remaining between them. This CDR3 region has 15 residues. The germline gives CDR1 LNHNV, CDR2 YYDKDF (reference sequence). CDR3: CATSRDRVLAETQYF. DNA for the CDR3: TGTGCCACCAGCAGAGACAGGGTACTTGCAGAGACCCAGTACTTC.

This clone was observed once. The chain employs TRBV4-2 and TRBJ1-2; D remains unclear. In germline, CDR1 is LGHNA, CDR2 YNFKEQ. V was clipped by 4 bases and J by 6 bases, with 12 bases between them. The CDR3 has 13 amino acids. CDR3 amino acids: CASSPTFADGYTF. DNA for the CDR3: TGTGCCAGCAGCCCTACGTTCGCGGATGGCTACACCTTC.

This clone has only one observation. Because the CDR3 is missing its conserved closing phenylalanine or tryptophan, this is likely a read error. The chain uses TRBV28 and TRBJ1-1; 9 bases agree with TRBD1. Germline lookup yields CDR1 MDHEN and CDR2 SYDVKM. The CDR3 has 16 amino acids. Trimming took 4 bases from V and 0 from J; bases not matched to a gene: 6. The chain's CDR3 is CASSSVGTGMNTEAFL. As DNA, the CDR3 is TGTGCCAGCAGTTCCGTGGGGACAGGGATGAACACTGAAGCTTTCCTT.

This clone appeared many times. The chain employs TRBV30 and TRBJ1-1; D unresolved. This CDR3 comprises 13 residues. Trimming took 0 bases from V and 11 from J, leaving 16 bases between them. CDR1 is GTSNPN and CDR2 is SVGIG in the germline V gene (reference sequence). The CDR3 nucleotides read TGTGCCTGGAGTGTAAATCTGCGGACCTTGGCTTTCTTT. This sequence encodes CAWSVNLRTLAFF. The full variable domain, its missing parts supplied by reference TRBV30 and TRBJ1-1, is SQTIHQWPATLVQPVGSPLSLECTVEGTSNPNLYWYRQAAGRGLQLLFYSVGIGQISSEVPQNLSASRPQDRQFILSSKKLLLSDSGFYLCAWSVNLRTLAFFGQGTRLTVV.

This clone has only one observation. Other DNA sequences in this specimen translate into the identical CDR3. The rearrangement links TRBV5-1 to TRBJ2-7; 8 bases are a match to TRBD2. Germline values: CDR1 SGHRS, CDR2 YFSETQ. The CDR3 consists of 14 residues. Trimming cost V 1 base and J 2 bases; bases outside gene matches: 2. CDR3 DNA: TGCGCCAGCAGCTTGACTAGCGGAACCTACGAGCAGTACTTC. This codes for CASSLTSGTYEQYF.

CDR3 DNA: TGCGCCAGCAGTGTGGTGCGGGAGTTCTCAGATACGCAGTATTTT. This sequence encodes CASSVVREFSDTQYF. This chain uses TRBV10-2 with TRBJ2-3, with 7 bases identical to TRBD2. CDR1 WSHSY and CDR2 SAAADI come from the germline V gene. V gave up 4 bases and J gave up 4 bases; unmatched junction bases: 8. The CDR3 totals 15 residues.

In this sample, this clone turned up once. The chain recombines TRBV5-1 with TRBJ2-2; TRBD2 matches 14 bases. The germline V gene encodes CDR1 SGHRS and CDR2 YFSETQ. Trimming at V came to 4 bases and at J to 3 bases, leaving 2 bases not matched to a gene. CDR3 length: 16 amino acids. The CDR3 region has the DNA TGCGCCAGCAGCCGGGGACTAGCGGGAGACACCGGGGAGCTGTTTTTT. Translated: CASSRGLAGDTGELFF.

The chain joins TRBV7-2 to TRBJ2-7, with 13 nucleotides matching TRBD2. Germline CDR1 is SGHTA and CDR2 is FQGNSA. The length of the CDR3 is 14 residues. The junction had 3 bases not matched to a gene; V was cut back by 4 bases and J by 6 bases. CDR3 loop: CASSSGLAGTEQYF. DNA for the CDR3: TGTGCCAGCAGCTCGGGACTAGCGGGAACCGAGCAGTACTTC.

In nucleotides, the CDR3 is TGTGCCAGTCGTCAGGGCGGTGGAAACACCATATATTTT. It is translated as CASRQGGGNTIYF. The chain couples TRBV19 to TRBJ1-3; a weak D match, TRBD1 (5 bases). CDR3 length: 13 residues. Per germline, CDR1 LNHDA and CDR2 SQIVND (reference sequence). The V end was cut by 8 bases, the J end by 3 bases, with 11 bases between.

This clone was seen more than once but under ten times. The chain links TRBV5-4 to TRBJ2-3; 10 bases align to TRBD1. This CDR3 comprises 15 residues. Trimming at V came to 4 bases and at J to 2 bases, leaving 4 bases not matched to a gene. Germline loops: CDR1 SGHNT, CDR2 YYREEE (reference sequence). The CDR3 coding sequence is TGTGCCAGCAGCCGGGACAGGGGCGTCACAGATACGCAGTATTTT. It translates to CASSRDRGVTDTQYF.

The chain combines TRBV30 with TRBJ1-6; 9 nucleotides align to TRBD1. The ends lost 0 bases at V and 10 bases at J; junction bases unmatched: 4. The CDR3 runs 14 residues. Germline assignment: CDR1 GTSNPN and CDR2 SVGIG (reference sequence). The CDR3: CAWSVGGQGSPLHF. The CDR3 nucleotides are TGTGCCTGGAGTGTGGGGGGACAGGGCTCACCCCTCCACTTT.

The chain links TRBV25-1 to TRBJ2-7; D gene uncertain. Deletions cut 8 bases from V and 6 bases from J, with 11 bases between. CDR3 length equals 11 residues. Germline V gives CDR1 MGHDK, CDR2 SYGVNS. The CDR3, as DNA: TGTGCCAGCGCCGTGGGCAGCGAGCAGTACTTC. This translates into CASAVGSEQYF.

The chain couples TRBV11-2 to TRBJ2-1; a possible D gene is TRBD2 (6 bases). CDR3 length equals 15 residues. Germline CDR1 reads SGHAT; CDR2 reads FQNNGV. V lost 7 bases and J 6 bases, leaving 19 bases between the germline ends. In DNA form, the CDR3 reads TGTGCCAGCACCCTGACGTGGGGAGGAGGCAATGAGCAGTTCTTC. It codes for CASTLTWGGGNEQFF.

This chain uses TRBV6-5 with TRBJ2-7, with D maybe TRBD1 (6 bases). The CDR3 consists of 14 residues. Germline V CDR1 and CDR2: MNHEY, SVGAGI. Trimming removed 3 bases from V and 6 bases from J, with 15 bases in between. CDR3 sequence reads: CASSYTGPVGEQYF. CDR3 nucleotides: TGTGCCAGCAGTTATACAGGGCCTGTTGGCGAGCAGTACTTC.

On this clone itself: This may be a read error, as it is one base from a much larger clone. The V and J genes are TRBV5-4 and TRBJ1-2; possibly TRBD1 for D (5 bases). CDR1 is SGHNT, CDR2 YYREEE, per germline (reference sequence). This CDR3 comprises 13 residues. CDR3 nucleotide sequence: TGTGCCAGCAGCTTGGGAGGGGACTATGGCCACACCTTC. Protein sequence: CASSLGGDYGHTF.

In the case of this clone: A read error likely explains this, since a far larger clone differs by one base. The chain recombines TRBV6-5 with TRBJ2-5; 8 positions agree with TRBD1. The germline V gene has CDR1 MNHEY and CDR2 SVGAGI. The CDR3 spans 13 residues. Losses at the gene ends were 8 bases for V and 1 base for J; bases not matched to a gene: 3. CDR3 amino acids: CASGQGIQETQYF. CDR3 nucleotides: TGTGCCAGCGGACAGGGAATCCAAGAGACCCAGTACTTC.

The J gene is TRBJ2-3, the V gene TRBV5-1; no clear D gene. In germline, CDR1 is SGHRS, CDR2 YFSETQ. V shed 5 bases and J shed 6 bases, with 16 bases lying between them. The CDR3 loop spans 14 amino acids. CDR3 amino acids: CASRTEPATDTQYF. The CDR3 region has the DNA TGCGCCAGCAGAACGGAACCCGCCACGGATACGCAGTATTTT.

This CDR3 is CASSLPGGNTIYF. DNA for the CDR3: TGTGCCAGCAGTTTGCCCGGGGGAAACACCATATATTTT. The chain is built from TRBV28 and TRBJ1-3; no clear D gene. Trimming stripped 3 bases from V and 4 bases from J, with 7 bases between. The CDR3 has 13 amino acids. Germline lookup yields CDR1 MDHEN and CDR2 SYDVKM.

This chain connects TRBV11-2 to TRBJ2-7; 8 nucleotides line up with TRBD2. Per germline, CDR1 SGHAT and CDR2 FQNNGV. This CDR3 contains 15 residues. With 3 bases clipped from V and 2 bases from J, the junction kept 6 bases outside the gene matches. The CDR3 DNA sequence: TGTGCCAGCAGCTTCGTCGGGACTAGGACCTACGAGCAGTACTTC. It yields the protein CASSFVGTRTYEQYF.

The gene calls are TRBV6-1 and TRBJ1-5; a possible D gene is TRBD1 (6 bases). Germline CDR1 MNHNS, CDR2 SASEGT. Trimming left V 3 bases short and J 0 bases short, with 18 bases between. This CDR3 is built from 18 residues. The CDR3 sequence is CASSDRYRDTFSNQPQHF. CDR3 nucleotides: TGTGCCAGCAGTGACAGGTACCGGGACACCTTTAGCAATCAGCCCCAGCATTTT.

V usage is TRBV2 and J usage is TRBJ1-2; weak D call: TRBD1 (6 bases). The CDR3 sequence is 14 residues long. Germline V gene lookup returns CDR1 SNHLY and CDR2 FYNNEI. Trimming pared 2 bases from V and 7 bases from J, leaving 14 bases between. The CDR3 loop reads CASSEMGGFFGYTF. Here the CDR3 DNA reads TGTGCCAGCAGTGAAATGGGGGGCTTCTTTGGCTACACCTTC. Together with reference TRBV2 and TRBJ1-2, the CDR3 gives the full variable domain: EPEVTQTPSHQVTQMGQEVILRCVPISNHLYFYWYRQILGQKVEFLVSFYNNEISEKSEIFDDQFSVERPDGSNFTLKIRSTKLEDSAMYFCASSEMGGFFGYTFGSGTRLTVV.

This clone came up a few times. The chain uses TRBV27 and TRBJ2-5, with D unclear. The V and J ends lost 3 bases and 5 bases respectively, with 10 bases between them. There are 13 residues in the CDR3. CDR1 and CDR2 from the germline V gene are MNHEY and SMNVEV (reference sequence). The CDR3 protein is CASSFGNWETQYF. CDR3 sequence (DNA): TGTGCCAGCAGTTTCGGAAACTGGGAGACCCAGTACTTC.